Below, 27 T cell receptor beta chains from the same sample are listed, as sequenced in a study of shared clonotypes between healthy human individuals. Clones were read by immunoSEQ multiplex PCR, and TCRdb kept only the in-frame ones, dropping some. The data show roughly 2 million clones, more than 90% seen once. The material sequenced was naive CD4+ T cells sorted from blood. As for subset: CD45RA+ positively selected. The receptor set was obtained from a man between 18 and 35 years old in good health.

The chain uses TRBV4-1 and TRBJ1-5, with a possible D match to TRBD1 (5 bases). Trimming cost V 8 bases and J 9 bases, with 23 bases left between them. This CDR3 spans 15 amino acids. Germline V lookup: CDR1 MGHRA, CDR2 YSYEKL. CDR3 amino acids: CASRLGLELGGPQHF. DNA of the CDR3: TGCGCCAGCCGACTGGGACTCGAGCTCGGAGGGCCCCAGCATTTT.

The chain employs TRBV7-8 and TRBJ1-5, with 10 bases that match TRBD1. CDR1 is SGHVS, CDR2 FQNEAQ, per germline. The ends lost 1 base at V and 11 bases at J; junction bases unmatched: 8. This CDR3 spans 15 amino acids. CDR3 residues: CASSLGTGGTEAQHF. The CDR3 region has the DNA TGTGCCAGCAGCTTAGGGACAGGGGGGACCGAAGCCCAGCATTTT.

The rearrangement uses TRBV7-3 and TRBJ2-2; no firm D call. The ends were cut back, 7 bases at V and 2 bases at J, with 8 bases in the middle. The CDR3 is made up of 13 amino acids. Looked up from germline, CDR1 is SGHTA and CDR2 is FQGTGA. The CDR3 DNA reads TGTGCCAGCACAATAGATAACACCGGGGAGCTGTTTTTT. It is translated as CASTIDNTGELFF.

The rearrangement joins TRBV6-1 to TRBJ1-5, with D unresolved. This CDR3 contains 12 residues. Looked up from germline, CDR1 is MNHNS and CDR2 is SASEGT. The V and J ends lost 4 bases and 15 bases respectively, with 16 bases between them. The CDR3 is CASSASSGILHF. DNA of the CDR3: TGTGCCAGCAGTGCGAGCAGTGGGATCTTGCATTTT.

This clone has a single count. The chain is built from TRBV11-2 and TRBJ1-5; D is ambiguous. The CDR3 loop spans 14 amino acids. Trimming took off 2 bases at V and 4 bases at J, with 9 bases between the two ends. Germline V gene lookup returns CDR1 SGHAT and CDR2 FQNNGV. Written as DNA, the CDR3 is TGTGCCAGCAGCTTATCTCCCTTAAATCAGCCCCAGCATTTT. The encoded protein is CASSLSPLNQPQHF.

Turning to this clone: Other DNA sequences in the sample encode the same CDR3. The rearrangement joins TRBV30 to TRBJ1-2; D ambiguous. The CDR3 loop spans 11 amino acids. Germline V gene data show CDR1 as GTSNPN and CDR2 as SVGIG (reference sequence). Trimming shortened V by 3 bases and J by 2 bases, and 4 bases separated the two germline ends. This chain's CDR3 is CAWRTNYGYTF. CDR3 in DNA: TGTGCCTGGAGAACCAACTATGGCTACACCTTC.

This rearrangement joins TRBV18 to TRBJ1-1, with 7 bases identical to TRBD1. This CDR3 comprises 16 residues. The germline V gene has CDR1 KGHSH and CDR2 LQKENI. With 9 bases clipped from V and 1 base from J, the junction kept 14 bases outside the gene matches. The CDR3 loop is CASLDRASMGNTEAFF. CDR3 nucleotide sequence: TGTGCCAGTCTAGACAGGGCAAGTATGGGGAACACTGAAGCTTTCTTT.

The chain combines TRBV6-6 with TRBJ1-5; TRBD1 matches at 7 bases. V lost 6 bases to trimming and J lost 5 bases; unmatched junction nucleotides: 7. CDR1 MNHNY and CDR2 SVGAGI come from the germline V gene (reference sequence). This CDR3 is 14 amino acids long. The CDR3 sequence is CASSLRQGDQPQHF. In nucleotides, the CDR3 is TGTGCCAGCAGCCTCAGACAGGGTGATCAGCCCCAGCATTTT.

The chain joins TRBV10-3 to TRBJ2-7; a weak D match, TRBD2 (6 bases). Germline V gives CDR1 ENHRY, CDR2 SYGVKD. Trimming took 4 bases from V and 2 from J, leaving 15 bases between them. This CDR3 spans 15 amino acids. CDR3: CAISVGGAGAYEQYF. CDR3 sequence (DNA): TGTGCCATCAGTGTCGGAGGGGCTGGAGCCTACGAGCAGTACTTC.

This chain joins TRBV9 and TRBJ2-4; 7 bases line up with TRBD1. The CDR3 length is 15 residues. The germline gives CDR1 SGDLS, CDR2 YYNGEE. Trimming at V came to 2 bases and at J to 7 bases, leaving 9 bases not matched to a gene. The CDR3 loop reads CASSVEGARGNIQYF. The CDR3 nucleotides read TGTGCCAGCAGCGTCGAAGGTGCCAGGGGGAACATTCAGTACTTC.

V and J are TRBV4-1 and TRBJ1-2; 7 bases align to TRBD1. This CDR3 region has 14 residues. CDR1 is MGHRA, CDR2 YSYEKL, per germline. V lost 1 base and J lost 8; bases outside the gene matches: 7. The CDR3 bases are TGCGCCAGCAGCCAAGTGTGGGGACAGATCGGCTACACCTTC. Encoded protein: CASSQVWGQIGYTF.

The rearrangement joins TRBV5-6 to TRBJ1-6; D remains ambiguous. The CDR3 runs 15 residues. Trimming cost V 0 bases and J 4 bases, with 8 bases left between them. The germline V gene encodes CDR1 SGHDT and CDR2 YYEEEE. The CDR3 DNA is TGTGCCAGCAGCTTGGTTTCTGGGTATAATTCACCCCTCCACTTT. It translates to CASSLVSGYNSPLHF.

The chain has TRBV7-9 and TRBJ1-4; tentatively, D is TRBD1 (5 bases). V shed 6 bases and J shed 6 bases, with 17 bases lying between them. The germline V gene encodes CDR1 SEHNR and CDR2 FQNEAQ (reference sequence). The CDR3 is made up of 15 amino acids. In DNA form, the CDR3 reads TGTGCCAGCAGGGCCAGGGCCGGCGTTGATGAAAAACTGTTTTTT. It is translated as CASRARAGVDEKLFF. Complete variable domain (other parts from reference TRBV7-9 and TRBJ1-4): DTGVSQNPRHKITKRGQNVTFRCDPISEHNRLYWYRQTLGQGPEFLTYFQNEAQLEKSRLLSDRFSAERPKGSFSTLEIQRTEQGDSAMYLCASRARAGVDEKLFFGSGTQLSVL.

The chain employs TRBV11-2 and TRBJ2-3; 7 bases line up with TRBD2. V lost 6 bases to trimming and J lost 5 bases; unmatched junction nucleotides: 8. From germline, CDR1 is SGHAT and CDR2 FQNNGV. There are 14 residues in the CDR3. Here the CDR3 reads CASSNREEGDTQYF. In DNA, the CDR3 is TGTGCCAGCAGTAATCGGGAGGAAGGAGATACGCAGTATTTT.

This sequence joins TRBV15 and TRBJ2-7; 11 bases agree with TRBD2. The CDR3 is made up of 19 amino acids. From germline, CDR1 is LNHNV and CDR2 YYDKDF (reference sequence). V gave up 1 base and J gave up 4 bases; unmatched junction bases: 15. In DNA, the CDR3 is TGTGCCACCAGCAGAGGAGCGGGACTAGCGGACCCGACAGCTTACGAGCAGTACTTC. Translation gives CATSRGAGLADPTAYEQYF.

Concerning this clone: Other DNA sequences in the same sample also yield this CDR3. V gene TRBV28 combines with J gene TRBJ1-2; tentative D call: TRBD1 (5 bases). Trimming removed 3 bases at V and 2 bases at J, with 7 bases between. The length of the CDR3 is 13 residues. Germline V CDR1 and CDR2: MDHEN, SYDVKM. The CDR3 DNA reads as TGTGCCAGCAGTTTTCGGGGGAACTATGGCTACACCTTC. Translating it yields CASSFRGNYGYTF.

The rearrangement uses TRBV19 and TRBJ2-1; 10 bases fit TRBD2. Germline CDR1 and CDR2: LNHDA and SQIVND (reference sequence). CDR3 length: 18 amino acids. The J segment lost 1 base and the V segment lost 3 bases, leaving 9 bases of the junction unmatched. In DNA, the CDR3 is TGTGCCAGTAGTATTAGAAGCGGGAGGGCAAAATCCTACAATGAGCAGTTCTTC. It specifies CASSIRSGRAKSYNEQFF.

This clone was found once. V and J are TRBV10-2 and TRBJ2-3; 8 nucleotides line up with TRBD1. CDR3 length equals 11 residues. CDR1 and CDR2 from the germline V gene are WSHSY and SAAADI. V lost 8 bases to trimming and J lost 9 bases; unmatched junction nucleotides: 4. The CDR3: CASAGQATQYF. The CDR3 DNA follows: TGCGCCAGCGCGGGACAGGCGACGCAGTATTTT.

The genes are TRBV11-3 and TRBJ1-6; D may be TRBD1 (5 bases). Germline V lookup: CDR1 SGHNT, CDR2 YENEEA. V lost 0 bases to trimming and J lost 5 bases, with 11 bases between them. The CDR3 length is 16 residues. The CDR3 nucleotides are TGTGCCAGCAGCTTAGATAACGACAGAGATAATTCACCCCTCCACTTT. Its translation: CASSLDNDRDNSPLHF.

This sequence joins TRBV6-5 and TRBJ2-7; TRBD1 matches at 10 bases. This CDR3 is 14 amino acids long. The V gene end was trimmed by 4 bases and the J gene end by 7 bases; junction bases not matched to a gene: 7. Germline loops: CDR1 MNHEY, CDR2 SVGAGI. CDR3 nucleotides: TGTGCCAGCAGTTCCGGGACAGGGGTGCGGGAGCAGTACTTC. Its protein is CASSSGTGVREQYF.

The rearrangement links TRBV30 to TRBJ1-2; D might be TRBD1 (6 bases). Trimming left V 2 bases short and J 0 bases short, with 16 bases between. Germline V gene data show CDR1 as GTSNPN and CDR2 as SVGIG (reference sequence). The CDR3 is 16 amino acids. This chain's CDR3 is CAWSTRLRQANYGYTF. The CDR3 bases are TGTGCCTGGAGTACACGATTACGACAGGCTAACTATGGCTACACCTTC.

The chain carries TRBV7-2 and TRBJ1-1, with D hard to call. The CDR3 totals 14 residues. Germline lookup yields CDR1 SGHTA and CDR2 FQGNSA. CDR3 coding DNA: TGTGCTAGCGCAGGAGAGCGTTGGGGTACTGAAGCTTTCTTT. It yields the protein CASAGERWGTEAFF.

CDR3 sequence: CASSSNRATEAFF. Written as DNA, the CDR3 is TGTGCCAGCAGCTCAAACAGGGCGACTGAAGCTTTCTTT. This sequence joins TRBV5-4 and TRBJ1-1; TRBD1 might be the D (6 bases). V lost 3 bases, J lost 5 bases, and 11 bases lay in between. Germline CDR1 SGHNT, CDR2 YYREEE (reference sequence). This CDR3 has 13 amino acids.

The rearrangement links TRBV2 to TRBJ2-7; 7 nucleotides match TRBD1. The J segment lost 4 bases and the V segment lost 10 bases, leaving 7 bases of the junction unmatched. Germline V gives CDR1 SNHLY, CDR2 FYNNEI. CDR3 length equals 12 residues. The CDR3 protein is CATRQGGYEQYF. The CDR3 DNA follows: TGTGCCACCCGACAGGGCGGGTACGAGCAGTACTTC.

This clone occurred once. This same CDR3 is encoded by further DNA sequences in the sample. The CDR3 here is CASSPPGGETQYF. The CDR3 DNA reads as TGTGCCAGCTCACCACCCGGTGGGGAGACCCAGTACTTC. V is TRBV18 and J is TRBJ2-5; D ambiguous. CDR1 is KGHSH and CDR2 is LQKENI in the germline V gene. Trimming took off 0 bases at V and 5 bases at J, with 7 bases between the two ends. The CDR3 spans 13 residues.

The chain joins TRBV4-1 to TRBJ1-4; perhaps TRBD1 as D (5 bases). V lost 8 bases, J lost 0 bases, and 7 bases lay in between. CDR3 length: 13 amino acids. Germline values: CDR1 MGHRA, CDR2 YSYEKL. CDR3 sequence (DNA): TGCGCCAGCGGGACTGCAACTAATGAAAAACTGTTTTTT. Translating gives CASGTATNEKLFF.

The chain has TRBV6-5 and TRBJ1-3; D is ambiguous. The CDR3 length is 13 residues. Germline CDR1 reads MNHEY; CDR2 reads SVGAGI. Trimming took off 5 bases at V and 4 bases at J, with 9 bases between the two ends. CDR3 nucleotide sequence: TGTGCCAGCAGTCGCCACGGAGGAAACACCATATATTTT. Translated, it gives CASSRHGGNTIYF.